These 11 T cell receptor beta chains share one sample of origin, sequenced in a study of OX40 agonist ivuxolimab in advanced cancers. Profiling relied on immunoSEQ multiplex PCR, and the TCRdb table lists in-frame clones only, not all of them. The sample lists tens of thousands of clones; 89% were seen once. The material sequenced was CD4+ or CD8+ T cells sorted from blood, taken in a trial of the OX40 agonist ivuxolimab. Receptor source: an adult with an advanced solid tumor such as melanoma, head and neck, liver or kidney cancer.

This clone has just one count. The CDR3 protein is CASSLGRKLYF. The CDR3 DNA sequence: TGTGCCAGCAGCCTGGGACGGAAGCTGTACTTC. The J gene is TRBJ2-7, the V gene TRBV7-9; possibly TRBD1 or TRBD2 for D (5 bases each). The CDR3 length is 11 residues. V lost 5 bases and J 12 bases, leaving 14 bases between the germline ends. The V gene's germline CDR1 is SEHNR and CDR2 FQNEAQ (reference sequence).

In this sample, this clone turned up once. J is TRBJ1-1 and V is TRBV11-2; tentative D call: TRBD1 (5 bases). Germline V gene sequence: CDR1 SGHAT, CDR2 FQNNGV. The length of the CDR3 is 14 residues. V lost 3 bases, J lost 0 bases, and 8 bases lay in between. The CDR3 is CASSFGGLNTEAFF. CDR3 sequence (DNA): TGTGCCAGCAGCTTCGGGGGGTTGAACACTGAAGCTTTCTTT. Using reference TRBV11-2 and TRBJ1-1 for the parts outside the CDR3, the full variable domain is EAGVAQSPRYKIIEKRQSVAFWCNPISGHATLYWYQQILGQGPKLLIQFQNNGVVDDSQLPKDRFSAERLKGVDSTLKIQPAKLEDSAVYLCASSFGGLNTEAFFGQGTRLTVV.

The chain is built from TRBV6-5 and TRBJ1-4; tentative D call: TRBD1 (6 bases). The CDR3 consists of 15 residues. V lost 5 bases and J 6 bases, leaving 16 bases between the germline ends. Germline V lookup: CDR1 MNHEY, CDR2 SVGAGI. This CDR3 is CASSVLDRADEKLFF. CDR3 coding DNA: TGTGCCAGCAGTGTACTGGACAGAGCCGATGAAAAACTGTTTTTT.

A remark on this clone: The junction does not match germline at one end; this may be a read error. The chain employs TRBV9 and TRBJ2-7; tentatively, D is TRBD2 (7 bases). The CDR3 sequence is 15 residues long. Germline assignment: CDR1 SGDLS and CDR2 YYNGEE. CDR3 amino acids: CARSRGRGGRYEQYF. In DNA form, the CDR3 reads TGTGCCCGCAGCCGGGGGAGGGGGGGCCGCTACGAGCAGTACTTC.

The chain joins TRBV5-4 to TRBJ1-2; D may be TRBD1 (5 bases). Germline V gene lookup returns CDR1 SGHNT and CDR2 YYREEE (reference sequence). V lost 4 bases and J lost 3, with 13 bases in between. The CDR3 contains 14 residues. The CDR3 here is CASSPGRADYGYTF. The CDR3 coding sequence is TGTGCCAGCAGCCCAGGGCGGGCAGACTATGGCTACACCTTC.

The rearrangement uses TRBV29-1 and TRBJ2-7; D call uncertain. Germline values: CDR1 SQVTM, CDR2 ANQGSEA. CDR3 length: 11 residues. V was clipped by 3 bases and J by 3 bases, with 6 bases between them. CDR3 sequence (DNA): TGCAGCGTTGAGGGCAGCTACGAGCAGTACTTC. This translates into CSVEGSYEQYF.

The rearrangement joins TRBV25-1 to TRBJ2-3; no clear D. The germline V gene has CDR1 MGHDK and CDR2 SYGVNS. The ends were cut back, 2 bases at V and 1 base at J, with 7 bases in the middle. The CDR3 is made up of 14 amino acids. The DNA for the CDR3 is TGTGCCAGCAGTGAAGTAGAAGGCACAGATACGCAGTATTTT. It encodes CASSEVEGTDTQYF.

The chain employs TRBV6-5 and TRBJ2-3; no firm D call. This CDR3 is built from 14 residues. Germline lookup yields CDR1 MNHEY and CDR2 SVGAGI. Trimming took 0 bases from V and 5 from J, leaving 9 bases between them. CDR3 DNA: TGTGCCAGCAGTTACTCGACTCAGCGAGATACGCAGTATTTT. Protein sequence: CASSYSTQRDTQYF.

The V call is TRBV19, the J call TRBJ1-5; the D is unclear. The CDR3 consists of 14 residues. Germline CDR1 reads LNHDA; CDR2 reads SQIVND (reference sequence). Trimming left V 7 bases short and J 0 bases short, with 10 bases between. CDR3 in amino acids: CASTQDYSNQPQHF. As DNA, the CDR3 is TGTGCCAGTACCCAAGACTATAGCAATCAGCCCCAGCATTTT.

This chain uses TRBV9 with TRBJ2-4; TRBD1 might be the D (5 bases). V was clipped by 4 bases and J by 8 bases, with 10 bases between them. In germline, CDR1 is SGDLS, CDR2 YYNGEE. The CDR3 is made up of 12 amino acids. CDR3 nucleotides: TGTGCCAGCAGCACCCCCAGGGACATTCAGTACTTC. The encoded protein is CASSTPRDIQYF.

V usage is TRBV29-1 and J usage is TRBJ2-2; TRBD1 matches at 7 bases. Germline assignment: CDR1 SQVTM and CDR2 ANQGSEA. The CDR3 loop spans 14 amino acids. Trimming removed 7 bases from V and 0 bases from J; junction bases left unmatched: 5. This CDR3 is CSALGTANTGELFF. CDR3 in DNA: TGCAGCGCGCTAGGGACAGCGAACACCGGGGAGCTGTTTTTT.